The following is a TCR beta chain sequence with its context. This specimen comes from a study of blood T cell repertoires in COVID-19. Study at large: Acute and convalescent COVID-19 samples came from the United States, Italy and Spain.

Germline loops: CDR1 LNHDA, CDR2 SQIVND (reference sequence). Trimming shortened V by 2 bases and J by 8 bases, and 13 bases separated the two germline ends. CDR3 length: 14 residues. The assay was immunoSEQ multiplex PCR, and TCRdb's table has in-frame clones only and misses some. The sample holds 170,000 or so clones, around 83% seen once. The V call is TRBV19, the J call TRBJ1-5; tentative D call: TRBD1 (5 bases). The sample comprised peripheral blood. The sequence was obtained from a human donor in a cohort sampled during active COVID-19. CDR3 sequence (DNA): TGTGCCAGTAGTATATTTCCAGGGAGGGAGCCCCAGCATTTT. Its protein product is CASSIFPGREPQHF.